Listed below are T cell receptor beta chains from one sample, sequenced in a study of shared clonotypes between healthy human individuals. Assay: immunoSEQ multiplex PCR; the TCRdb copy retains only in-frame clones and omits some. The sample shows approximately 1.5 million clones, roughly 98.5% of them seen only once. The sequencing sample was made of naive CD4+ T cells sorted from blood. The receptors were sampled from a man aged 25-40 years in good health. CDR3s include the opening cysteine and the closing phenylalanine or tryptophan. Each record gives: CDR3 protein, CDR3 DNA, V gene, D gene, J gene, clone size. The D gene is left open where the match is weak. Some rows mark clone size as missing; the rest say once, few, many or name a class of expanded clone.

CASSYPTGIHLFF | TGTGCCAGCAGTTACCCCACAGGGATCCATCTGTTTTTT | TRBV6-5 | . | TRBJ1-4 | once
CASSFPLGVTGKYEQYF | TGTGCCAGCAGCTTTCCCCTCGGGGTAACGGGCAAATACGAGCAGTACTTC | TRBV5-8 | . | TRBJ2-7 | .
CASSLEAGLDEQYF | TGCGCCAGCAGCTTGGAGGCGGGACTCGACGAGCAGTACTTC | TRBV5-1 | . | TRBJ2-7 | .
CASSEALGGAYNEQFF | TGTGCCAGCAGTGAAGCGCTAGGAGGGGCCTACAATGAGCAGTTCTTC | TRBV6-1 | . | TRBJ2-1 | .
CAWSGGHYKGAGGISYEQYF | TGTGCCTGGAGTGGGGGACACTACAAGGGAGCGGGAGGGATCTCCTACGAGCAGTACTTC | TRBV30 | TRBD2 | TRBJ2-7 | .
CASSFDRGLGEQYF | TGCGCCAGCAGCTTTGACCGGGGCTTGGGTGAGCAGTACTTC | TRBV5-1 | . | TRBJ2-7 | .
CASSISTDGGGYTF | TGTGCCAGCAGCATATCGACGGACGGTGGCGGCTACACCTTC | TRBV7-9 | . | TRBJ1-2 | .
CATSRVTSGRSNEQFF | TGTGCCACCAGCAGAGTGACTAGCGGGAGAAGCAATGAGCAGTTCTTC | TRBV15 | TRBD2 | TRBJ2-1 | .
CASSLYWTGASYGYTF | TGTGCCAGCAGCCTTTACTGGACAGGAGCCTCCTATGGCTACACCTTC | TRBV5-5 | TRBD1 | TRBJ1-2 | .
CASKRRDRSYEQYF | TGTGCCAGCAAAAGGCGGGATAGGTCCTACGAGCAGTACTTC | TRBV27 | . | TRBJ2-7 | .
CASSEALLGANRYGYTF | TGTGCCAGCAGTGAAGCGCTTCTGGGGGCCAACCGTTATGGCTACACCTTC | TRBV2 | . | TRBJ1-2 | .
CASSVEGTDTQYF | TGTGCCAGCAGCGTAGAAGGGACGGATACGCAGTATTTT | TRBV9 | . | TRBJ2-3 | .
CASSFRRSQEKKNTIYF | TGTGCCAGTAGTTTCCGTCGCAGTCAGGAGAAAAAAAACACCATATATTTT | TRBV19 | . | TRBJ1-3 | .
CSASQETQYF | TGCAGTGCCAGCCAAGAGACCCAGTACTTC | TRBV20-1 | . | TRBJ2-5 | .
CASSLRVGTGGNEQYF | TGCGCCAGCAGCTTGAGAGTCGGGACAGGGGGGAACGAGCAGTACTTC | TRBV5-1 | TRBD1 | TRBJ2-7 | .
CARGTNTDTQYF | TGTGCCAGAGGCACAAACACAGATACGCAGTATTTT | TRBV2 | . | TRBJ2-3 | .
CASQRGRGSYEQYF | TGTGCCAGCCAAAGGGGACGGGGCTCCTACGAGCAGTACTTC | TRBV6-5 | . | TRBJ2-7 | once